The source of this T cell receptor beta chain is a study of monozygotic twins with inflammatory bowel disease. Study results and limitations: The inverse Simpson measure of TCRbeta diversity was lower in IBD patients than in healthy co-twins.

The CDR3 totals 13 residues. CDR1 LGHNT and CDR2 FRNRAP come from the germline V gene. Comments on this clonotype: Its target is not known.

Every TCR library consumed about 3,800 ng of total RNA. Reprocessing the 5' RACE reads, TCRdb reports a single entry for every CDR3 protein and omits DNA. There are around 220,000 distinct CDR3 sequences in the sample, with 7.5% to 8% held by the top ten. This rearrangement joins TRBV12-5 to TRBJ1-2; TCRdb picks TRBD1, but there is no DNA to check that call. The origin of this receptor is a human donor with ulcerative colitis or Crohn's disease, or a healthy co-twin of an affected twin (not recorded which). Specimen: blood. The CDR3 is CASGKGGLDGYTF. Looking up the rest from reference TRBV12-5 and TRBJ1-2 gives the full variable domain: DARVTQTPRHKVTEMGQEVTMRCQPILGHNTVFWYRQTMMQGLELLAYFRNRAPLDDSGMPKDRFSAEMPDATLATLKIQPSEPRDSAVYFCASGKGGLDGYTFGSGTRLTVV.